The rows below give T cell receptor beta chains drawn from one sample of a study of beta chain features in type 1 diabetes. The repertoire was sequenced with immunoSEQ multiplex PCR; TCRdb's copy has only in-frame clones and lacks some. The table shows hundreds of thousands of clones, with 17% occurring only once. The sample was naive CD4+ T cells from blood. These receptors all come from a young woman in good health. The CDR3 runs from the conserved cysteine through the conserved F or W. D genes are given only for firm matches. The size field is filled for only some rows; it gives once, few, many or a size class.

size | D | J | V | DNA | CDR3
few | TRBD1 | TRBJ1-1 | TRBV7-9 | TGTGCCAGCAGCCCGACGAACAGGGGGACTGAAGCTTTCTTT | CASSPTNRGTEAFF
- | - | TRBJ2-1 | TRBV7-9 | TGTGCCAGCAGGCCGTACCTAGAGCAGTTCTTC | CASRPYLEQFF
few | - | TRBJ2-5 | TRBV29-1 | TGCAGCGTTGGACAATCGGGGGGCCGGGAGACCCAGTACTTC | CSVGQSGGRETQYF
- | - | TRBJ1-1 | TRBV9 | TGTGCCAGCAGCGTAGAGCCTTGGGGTGGGGACACTGAAGCTTTCTTT | CASSVEPWGGDTEAFF
- | TRBD2 | TRBJ2-7 | TRBV5-1 | TGCGCCAGCAGCTTGGGACTAGCCTTCTCCTACGAGCAGTACTTC | CASSLGLAFSYEQYF
few | - | TRBJ2-2 | TRBV2 | TGTGCCAGCAGTAGTGGGGTGAACACCGGGGAGCTGTTTTTT | CASSSGVNTGELFF
- | - | TRBJ2-2 | TRBV6-4 | TGTGCCAGCAGCGCCCAAGAGGGCACCGGGGAGCTGTTTTTT | CASSAQEGTGELFF
- | TRBD2 | TRBJ2-7 | TRBV11-2 | TGTGCCAGCAGCCAGGGTGGGACTAGCGTTAACGAGCAGTACTTC | CASSQGGTSVNEQYF
few | TRBD2 | TRBJ2-1 | TRBV29-1 | TGCAGCGTTAAAGGACTAGCGGGGGACAATGAGCAGTTCTTC | CSVKGLAGDNEQFF
- | - | TRBJ2-7 | TRBV4-2 | TGTGCCAGCAGCTCCCCACAGAGCCACGAGCAGTACTTC | CASSSPQSHEQYF
- | - | TRBJ2-2 | TRBV7-2 | TGTGCCAGCAGCACTCAGAACACCGGGGAGCTGTTTTTT | CASSTQNTGELFF
few | - | TRBJ1-2 | TRBV2 | TGTGCCAGCAGCAAGGAGAAGGGCATGGCAGTTGGCTACACCTTC | CASSKEKGMAVGYTF
few | TRBD2 | TRBJ2-7 | TRBV2 | TGTGCCAGCAGTGAAAGGCTAGCGGGACCCTACGAGCAGTACTTC | CASSERLAGPYEQYF
- | TRBD1 | TRBJ1-1 | TRBV7-9 | TGTGCCAGCGTAGTTACGACAGGGGGTTTTTTCTTT | CASVVTTGGFFF
- | - | TRBJ2-2 | TRBV28 | TGTGCCAGCAGTTTATTTGCGACCGGGGAGCTGTTTTTT | CASSLFATGELFF
- | TRBD1 | TRBJ1-2 | TRBV10-3 | TGTGCCATCGCGGGACAGGCACCAACCACTTCTGGCTACACCTTC | CAIAGQAPTTSGYTF
- | - | TRBJ2-1 | TRBV29-1 | TGCAGCGTTGACGGCAGTTTCTCCTACAATGAGCAGTTCTTC | CSVDGSFSYNEQFF
few | TRBD1 | TRBJ2-6 | TRBV7-2 | TGTGCCAGCAGACAACTCGGGCGGGACAGGGTCTCTGGGGCCAACGTCCTGACTTTC | CASRQLGRDRVSGANVLTF
few | - | TRBJ2-3 | TRBV6-5 | TGTGCCAGCAGTTCCCAGACAGATACGCAGTATTTT | CASSSQTDTQYF
few | - | TRBJ2-1 | TRBV18 | TGTGCCAGCTCACGGACTATCCGCTCCTACAATGAGCAGTTCTTC | CASSRTIRSYNEQFF
- | TRBD1 | TRBJ2-2 | TRBV5-1 | TGCGCCAGCAGCTTGGGACAGGGGGCTGGAGGGGAGCTGTTTTTT | CASSLGQGAGGELFF
few | TRBD1 | TRBJ1-2 | TRBV28 | TGTGCCAGCAGACCGGGACAGGGGGCTTCTGGCTACACCTTC | CASRPGQGASGYTF
- | - | TRBJ1-4 | TRBV19 | TGTGCCAGTAGTATATACAGGAGAACGACTAATGAAAAACTGTTTTTT | CASSIYRRTTNEKLFF
few | - | TRBJ2-7 | TRBV23-1 | TGCGCCAGCAGTCACAAGGGACCGAGCTCCTACGAGCAGTACTTC | CASSHKGPSSYEQYF
once | - | TRBJ2-5 | TRBV6-5 | TGTGCCAGCAGTGAAGGATCTAGTAAAGAGACCCAGTACTTC | CASSEGSSKETQYF
few | TRBD1 | TRBJ2-7 | TRBV7-2 | TGTGCCAGCAGTTCCAGGACAGGATCCTACGAGCAGTACTTC | CASSSRTGSYEQYF
few | TRBD1 | TRBJ1-1 | TRBV10-3 | TGTGCCATCAGTGAGTCGATGCCCCGGGACAGCCGAGGTCTAATTGAAGCTTTCTTT | CAISESMPRDSRGLIEAFF
- | TRBD1 | TRBJ2-7 | TRBV28 | TGTGCCAGCAGAACAGGGGGACGCTACGAGCAGTACTTC | CASRTGGRYEQYF
- | - | TRBJ2-7 | TRBV28 | TGTGCCAGCAGTTTTGAACAGCCCTACGAGCAGTACTTC | CASSFEQPYEQYF
- | - | TRBJ2-1 | TRBV7-9 | TGTGCCAGCAGCCAAAGTGTGGGCCGGGGTGAGCAGTTCTTC | CASSQSVGRGEQFF
- | - | TRBJ2-1 | TRBV11-2 | TGTGCCAGCAGCAGCCGGGCATCGGATGAGCAGTTCTTC | CASSSRASDEQFF
few | TRBD2 | TRBJ2-1 | TRBV7-2 | TGTGCCAGCATCCCGTCTAGCGGGAGGTACAATGAGCAGTTCTTC | CASIPSSGRYNEQFF
- | - | TRBJ2-2 | TRBV7-2 | TGTGCCAGCAGCTTAGCAGGGGGGAACACCGGGGAGCTGTTTTTT | CASSLAGGNTGELFF
- | TRBD2 | TRBJ2-3 | TRBV5-1 | TGCGCCAGCAGCTTGGAGTACGGACTAGCGGGAGGAGGATGGACAGATACGCAGTATTTT | CASSLEYGLAGGGWTDTQYF
few | - | TRBJ2-3 | TRBV10-1 | TGCGCCAGCAGTGTACAGGGAGGCACGCAGTATTTT | CASSVQGGTQYF
few | TRBD2 | TRBJ2-5 | TRBV15 | TGTGCCACCAGCAGAGGGGCTAGCGGAGAGAGCCAGTACTTC | CATSRGASGESQYF
- | TRBD2 | TRBJ2-5 | TRBV7-6 | TGTGCCAGCAGCGGGGAGTGGCTAGCGGGAGACGGAGAGACCCAGTACTTC | CASSGEWLAGDGETQYF
few | - | TRBJ2-6 | TRBV7-8 | TGTGCCAGCAATCTACGGGCTACTGGGGCCAACGTCCTGACTTTC | CASNLRATGANVLTF